This entry describes one T cell receptor beta chain. Its antigen remains unidentified. This CDR3 has 15 amino acids. V lost 0 bases and J lost 2, with 8 bases in between. CDR1 is KGHSH and CDR2 is LQKENI in the germline V gene. This record comes from a study of cytomegalovirus exposure and HLA in healthy donors. Study details: Later analysis reported that the 120 or so validation repertoires shared the platform of the approximately 670 first-cohort repertoires.

Study conclusions and caveats: Later, an analysis found that TCR clusters from the first cohort tended to co-occur in the 120 validation repertoires. The CMV antigen specificity of a few CMV-associated chains was confirmed through in vitro analysis.

This table comes from immunoSEQ multiplex PCR, and its TCRdb copy is limited to in-frame clones, with some not included. The sample contains around 95,000 clones, around 85% of which appear only once. This sequence originates from a man aged 18 to 29 in good health and CMV-seropositive. Sequenced material: PBMCs. The chain links TRBV18 to TRBJ2-1, with D possibly matching TRBD1 (6 bases). CDR3 sequence (DNA): TGTGCCAGCTCACCACCACAGGGCACCTACAATGAGCAGTTCTTC. It is translated as CASSPPQGTYNEQFF. Together with reference TRBV18 and TRBJ2-1, the CDR3 gives the full variable domain: NAGVMQNPRHLVRRRGQEARLRCSPMKGHSHVYWYRQLPEEGLKFMVYLQKENIIDESGMPKERFSAEFPKEGPSILRIQQVVRGDSAAYFCASSPPQGTYNEQFFGPGTRLTVL.